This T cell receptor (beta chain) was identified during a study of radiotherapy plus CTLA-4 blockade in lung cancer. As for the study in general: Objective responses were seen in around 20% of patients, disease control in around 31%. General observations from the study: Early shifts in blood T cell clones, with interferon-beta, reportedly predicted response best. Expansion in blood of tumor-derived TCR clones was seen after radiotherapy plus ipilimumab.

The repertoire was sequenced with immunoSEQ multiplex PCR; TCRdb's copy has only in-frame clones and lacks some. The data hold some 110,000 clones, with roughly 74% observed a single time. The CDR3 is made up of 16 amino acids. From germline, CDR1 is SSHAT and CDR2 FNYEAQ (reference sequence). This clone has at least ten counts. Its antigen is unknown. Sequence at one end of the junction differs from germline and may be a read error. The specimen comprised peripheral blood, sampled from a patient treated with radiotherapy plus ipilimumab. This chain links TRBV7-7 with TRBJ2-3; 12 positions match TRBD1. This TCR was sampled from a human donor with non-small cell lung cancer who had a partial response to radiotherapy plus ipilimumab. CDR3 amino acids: CASSGLGTGGPDTQYF. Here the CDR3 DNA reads TGTGCTAGCAGCGGCCTTGGGACAGGGGGCCCAGATACGCAGTATTTT.